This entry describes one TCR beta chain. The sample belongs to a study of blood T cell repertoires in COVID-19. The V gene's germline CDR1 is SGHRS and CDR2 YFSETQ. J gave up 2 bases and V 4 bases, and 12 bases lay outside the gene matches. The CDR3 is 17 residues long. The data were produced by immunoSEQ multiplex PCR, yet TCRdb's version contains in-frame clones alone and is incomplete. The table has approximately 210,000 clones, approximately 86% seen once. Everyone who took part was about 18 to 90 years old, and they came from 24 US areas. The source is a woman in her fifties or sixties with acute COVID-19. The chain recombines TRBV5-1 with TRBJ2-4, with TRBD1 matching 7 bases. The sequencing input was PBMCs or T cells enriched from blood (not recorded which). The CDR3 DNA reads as TGCGCCAGCAGCCCCCCCCCGAGGGGGCTAACCAAAAACATTCAGTACTTC. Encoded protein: CASSPPPRGLTKNIQYF. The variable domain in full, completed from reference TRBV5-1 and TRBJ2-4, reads KAGVTQTPRYLIKTRGQQVTLSCSPISGHRSVSWYQQTPGQGLQFLFEYFSETQRNKGNFPGRFSGRQFSNSRSEMNVSTLELGDSALYLCASSPPPRGLTKNIQYFGAGTRLSVL.